This is a list of T cell receptor beta chains from one sample in a study of cytomegalovirus exposure and HLA in healthy donors. TCRdb's table, derived via immunoSEQ multiplex PCR, lists solely in-frame clones and lacks some. This sample has 150,000 to 200,000 clones, with around 73% found just once. The sequenced sample was PBMCs. These receptors came from a male donor in good health and CMV-seronegative. Each CDR3 is given with its conserved first and last residue. The D gene is left open where the match is weak. Not all rows give a size; the values are once, few, many and, for expanded clones, a class.

TRBJ2-7 TRBV2 - TRBD1 TGTGCCAGCAGGGAGACAGGGCTGGCCCACTACGAGCAGTACTTC CASRETGLAHYEQYF
TRBJ1-2 TRBV6-6 once - TGTGCCAGCAGTTTGGGAGGAACCTACTATGGCTACACCTTC CASSLGGTYYGYTF
TRBJ1-6 TRBV9 once - TGTGCCAGCAGCGTAGAAAGTGCCGGTTCACCCCTCCACTTT CASSVESAGSPLHF
TRBJ2-5 TRBV4-3 - TRBD1 TGCGCCAGCAGCCAAGCCCCTTATACAGGGGGACAGTACTTC CASSQAPYTGGQYF
TRBJ2-5 TRBV5-1 - - TGCGCCAGCAGCGAGGACAACCAAGAGACCCAGTACTTC CASSEDNQETQYF
TRBJ1-2 TRBV7-2 few TRBD1 TGTGCCAGCAGCCCGCGGGGGACAGGGGGCGCGATTAATGGCTACACCTTC CASSPRGTGGAINGYTF
TRBJ2-3 TRBV18 - - TGTGCCAGCTCACCGGACAGTGCAGATACGCAGTATTTT CASSPDSADTQYF
TRBJ2-1 TRBV7-8 once TRBD2 TGTGCCAGCAGCTGGAATAGCGGGAGATTTGGAAATGAGCAGTTCTTC CASSWNSGRFGNEQFF
TRBJ2-3 TRBV5-1 - - TGCGCCAGCAGCCCGGAGGTAATCTCTAGCACAGATACGCAGTATTTT CASSPEVISSTDTQYF
TRBJ1-5 TRBV6-1 - - TGTGCCAGCAGTGAACAGGGTTATAGCAATCAGCCCCAGCATTTT CASSEQGYSNQPQHF
TRBJ1-5 TRBV18 - - TGTGCCAGCTCACCGAACGGAGACAATCAGCCCCAGCATTTT CASSPNGDNQPQHF
TRBJ1-5 TRBV6-6 - - TGTGCCAGCAGCCTTGAAGGGGCCGGCAATCAGCCCCAGCATTTT CASSLEGAGNQPQHF
TRBJ2-7 TRBV5-1 - TRBD1 TGCGCCAGCAGGGGACAGGGAAGCTCCTACGAGCAGTACTTC CASRGQGSSYEQYF
TRBJ2-7 TRBV14 - - TGTGCCAGCAGCCAAGATATTGGGCCCTACGAGCAGTACTTC CASSQDIGPYEQYF
TRBJ1-2 TRBV4-2 - - TGTGCCAGCAGCCAAGCAACGGGAACTAACTATGGCTACACCTTC CASSQATGTNYGYTF
TRBJ2-3 TRBV11-2 - TRBD1 TGTGCCAGCAGCGCCCGCCCCGGGACAGCTAGCACAGATACGCAGTATTTT CASSARPGTASTDTQYF
TRBJ2-1 TRBV5-1 - - TGCGCCAGCAGCTTGGGTCAGGGAATTATCAATGAGCAGTTCTTC CASSLGQGIINEQFF
TRBJ2-1 TRBV7-9 - TRBD2 TGTGCCAGCAGCGACGGGACTAGCGGGAGGGGGGATGAGCAGTTCTTC CASSDGTSGRGDEQFF
TRBJ1-1 TRBV29-1 few - TGCAGCGTTGCCGGGTGGAACACTGAAGCTTTCTTT CSVAGWNTEAFF
TRBJ1-4 TRBV9 - - TGTGCCAGCAGCGCCGGAGGTGAAAAACTGTTTTTT CASSAGGEKLFF
TRBJ2-2 TRBV4-1 - - TGCGCCAGCAGCCAAGATCCCAGCGTAAACACCGGGGAGCTGTTTTTT CASSQDPSVNTGELFF
TRBJ2-7 TRBV29-1 once TRBD1 TGCAGCGTTCAGGGGGCGGGCCACGAGCAGTACTTC CSVQGAGHEQYF
TRBJ2-3 TRBV19 - - TGTGCCAGTAGTATAGATCCAGCAGCGAGGGATACGCAGTATTTT CASSIDPAARDTQYF
TRBJ2-4 TRBV5-1 - - TGCGCCAGCAGCGCCCGGGCCCCTGGGGCAGTAGACAAAAACATTCAGTACTTC CASSARAPGAVDKNIQYF
TRBJ2-1 TRBV7-6 - TRBD2 TGTGCCAGCAGCCTTAGCGGGGTGACCAATGAGCAGTTCTTC CASSLSGVTNEQFF
TRBJ2-1 TRBV27 - TRBD2 TGTGCCAGCAGCTTAGGACTAGCGGGATTCTACAATGAGCAGTTCTTC CASSLGLAGFYNEQFF
TRBJ2-3 TRBV9 - TRBD2 TGTGCCAGCAGCGAGACTAGCGATTCCCGTGCGCAGTATTTT CASSETSDSRAQYF
TRBJ2-2 TRBV9 - - TGTGCCAGCAGCCCCCGACTCGGGGGTAGGGAGCTGTTTTTT CASSPRLGGRELFF
TRBJ1-4 TRBV30 - - TGTGCCTGGAGTGTACCCTCAGGGTGGAATGGAAAACTGTTTTTT CAWSVPSGWNGKLFF
TRBJ1-1 TRBV30 - - TGTGCCTGGAGTGTATATGGGGTCAAGGGAGGGGCTTTCTTT CAWSVYGVKGGAFF
TRBJ2-2 TRBV4-3 few TRBD1 TGCGCCAGCAGCCAGACAGGGGCCACCGGGGAGCTGTTTTTT CASSQTGATGELFF
TRBJ2-7 TRBV6-5 - TRBD2 TGTGCCAGCAGGCCCAGCGGGGGGCGGTACGAGCAGTACTTC CASRPSGGRYEQYF
TRBJ2-1 TRBV19 - TRBD2 TGTGCCAGTAGTATAGGGCTAGCGGGACGGAATGAGCAGTTCTTC CASSIGLAGRNEQFF